A selection of T cell receptor beta chains follows, all from one sample in a study of shared clonotypes between healthy human individuals. Assay used: immunoSEQ multiplex PCR; TCRdb lists only in-frame clones, some missing. Among about 2.2 million clones listed, around 93% were seen once. Sample: naive CD8+ T cells from PBMCs. Receptor source: a man younger than 35 in good health. Some clones in this sample may be carry-over from other donors' samples. The CDR3 runs from the conserved cysteine through the conserved F or W. D genes are given only for firm matches. The size of a clone is reported for some rows only, either as once, few or many, or as a class for expanded clones.

cdr3_length	j_call	clone_size	v_call	d_call	cdr3_nt	cdr3_aa
18	TRBJ2-7	.	TRBV27	TRBD2	TGTGCCAGCAGGTTCACCTACCACGGGACTAGCGCTGCCTACGAGCAGTACTTC	CASRFTYHGTSAAYEQYF
14	TRBJ1-2	.	TRBV7-9	.	TGTGCCAGCAGCTTAGCAGCCCTTCGTTATGGCTACACCTTC	CASSLAALRYGYTF
14	TRBJ2-7	.	TRBV27	.	TGTGCCAGCAGTCCCAGGACAGCGTCCTACGAGCAGTACTTC	CASSPRTASYEQYF
16	TRBJ1-3	few	TRBV4-2	.	TGTGCCAGCAGCCAGCCGGGACTGAACTCTGGAAACACCATATATTTT	CASSQPGLNSGNTIYF
16	TRBJ2-1	.	TRBV28	.	TGTGCCAGCAGTTTAGTCGGGGGAGTCGCCTACAATGAGCAGTTCTTC	CASSLVGGVAYNEQFF
15	TRBJ2-7	once	TRBV7-2	TRBD2	TGTGCCAGCAGCTTAGCGTCGGGGGGAGCGTACGAGCAGTACTTC	CASSLASGGAYEQYF
15	TRBJ2-1	.	TRBV4-1	.	TGCGCCAGCAGCCAAGATCACAGCTCCTACAATGAGCAGTTCTTC	CASSQDHSSYNEQFF
10	TRBJ2-1	.	TRBV6-4	.	TGTGCCAGCACCCACAATGAGCAGTTCTTC	CASTHNEQFF
19	TRBJ2-6	.	TRBV7-9	.	TGTGCCAGCAGCTTAGTAGGGAGGGACACGTTTTCTGGGGCCAACGTCCTGACTTTC	CASSLVGRDTFSGANVLTF
15	TRBJ2-1	.	TRBV7-2	TRBD2	TGTGCCAGCAGCCCGGGACTATCATTTATCAACGAGCAGTTCTTC	CASSPGLSFINEQFF
14	TRBJ2-1	.	TRBV6-1	TRBD2	TGTGCCAGCAGTGCCCTAGCGGGATGGAATGAGCAGTTCTTC	CASSALAGWNEQFF
17	TRBJ2-7	.	TRBV23-1	TRBD2	TGCGCCAGCAGTCAATCGGGGCTAGCGGCCCAATCCTACGAGCAGTACTTC	CASSQSGLAAQSYEQYF
15	TRBJ2-1	.	TRBV4-3	.	TGCGCCAGCAGCCAAGAGCGGGGATCGGGGAATGAGCAGTTCTTC	CASSQERGSGNEQFF
13	TRBJ2-5	.	TRBV14	TRBD2	TGTGCCAGCAGCCAGGGGGGGCAAGAGACCCAGTACTTC	CASSQGGQETQYF
13	TRBJ2-4	.	TRBV19	.	TGTGCCACCTTTGAGGTGGGACTGAACATTCAGTACTTC	CATFEVGLNIQYF
18	TRBJ2-1	.	TRBV7-9	TRBD2	TGTGCCAGCCTGGGGACTAGCGGGAGGGCCCGGTTGGACAATGAGCAGTTCTTC	CASLGTSGRARLDNEQFF
14	TRBJ2-3	.	TRBV19	TRBD1	TGTGCCAGTAGAGTGGGAAAGGGGGCCGATACGCAGTATTTT	CASRVGKGADTQYF
14	TRBJ2-7	.	TRBV9	TRBD2	TGTGCCAGCAGCGCTAGCGGGAGCGTATACGAGCAGTACTTC	CASSASGSVYEQYF
16	TRBJ2-6	.	TRBV4-3	TRBD1	TGCGCCAGCAGCCAAGGGACAGGGACTGGGGCCAACGTCCTGACTTTC	CASSQGTGTGANVLTF
15	TRBJ2-3	.	TRBV9	TRBD1	TGTGCCAGCAGCGTAGGTGAGGGGGCCACAGATACGCAGTATTTT	CASSVGEGATDTQYF
13	TRBJ2-7	.	TRBV7-8	TRBD1	TGTGCCAGCAGCTTAAGGGACAGCTACGAGCAGTACTTC	CASSLRDSYEQYF
15	TRBJ2-4	.	TRBV28	.	TGTGCCAGCACCTGGGGCGGCGGGGCCAAAAACATTCAGTACTTC	CASTWGGGAKNIQYF
14	TRBJ1-2	.	TRBV7-2	.	TGTGCCAGCAGCTTAGCCGGCAGTAGCTATGGCTACACCTTC	CASSLAGSSYGYTF
12	TRBJ2-1	.	TRBV5-5	.	TGTGCCAGTAGACTAGTCCGCGATGAGCAGTTCTTC	CASRLVRDEQFF
14	TRBJ1-4	.	TRBV27	.	TGTGCCAGCAGTCTCCGGGACAAGAATGAAAAACTGTTTTTT	CASSLRDKNEKLFF
16	TRBJ2-3	.	TRBV7-9	.	TGTGCCAGCAGCTTAGAGGGTCCAGGGGTCGGAGATACGCAGTATTTT	CASSLEGPGVGDTQYF
14	TRBJ2-1	.	TRBV2	TRBD2	TGTGCCAGCCCCAGCGGGAGATCTTACAATGAGCAGTTCTTC	CASPSGRSYNEQFF
13	TRBJ1-4	.	TRBV9	.	TGTGCCAGCAGCGTAGTCCAGGATGAAAAACTGTTTTTT	CASSVVQDEKLFF
17	TRBJ2-1	.	TRBV4-2	TRBD2	TGTGCCAGCAGCCAGGGGCTAGCGGGGGGCCTCTACAATGAGCAGTTCTTC	CASSQGLAGGLYNEQFF
12	TRBJ2-1	.	TRBV19	.	TGTGCCAGTAGTACTAGGGCGCATGAGCAGTTCTTC	CASSTRAHEQFF
15	TRBJ2-1	.	TRBV5-1	TRBD2	TGCGCCAGCAGCTTGGCTAGCGGACCTTACAATGAGCAGTTCTTC	CASSLASGPYNEQFF
16	TRBJ1-2	once	TRBV13	.	TGTGCCAGCAGCTCTGGAGTCCCAGGGGTGGGCTATGGCTACACCTTC	CASSSGVPGVGYGYTF
15	TRBJ2-2	.	TRBV5-1	TRBD2	TGCGCCAGCAGCCAGGTGGCGGGAGATGCCGGGGAGCTGTTTTTT	CASSQVAGDAGELFF
16	TRBJ1-3	.	TRBV5-4	.	TGTGCCAGCAGCTTTTCTGCGGAAGGCTCTGGAAACACCATATATTTT	CASSFSAEGSGNTIYF
15	TRBJ1-2	.	TRBV6-5	.	TGTGCCAGCAGTTACTCCCCCGAGGGGCCCTATGGCTACACCTTC	CASSYSPEGPYGYTF
14	TRBJ2-2	.	TRBV10-2	TRBD1	TGCGCCAGCAGAGACAGGGGCAAGACCGGGGAGCTGTTTTTT	CASRDRGKTGELFF
16	TRBJ1-6	.	TRBV28	.	TGTGCCAGCACCCTCTCAGGCCATCTTGATAATTCACCCCTCCACTTT	CASTLSGHLDNSPLHF
16	TRBJ1-2	.	TRBV7-9	.	TGTGCCAGCAGCTCGGTGGCCCAGGGTCGGGACTATGGCTACACCTTC	CASSSVAQGRDYGYTF
14	TRBJ1-1	.	TRBV5-1	TRBD1	TGCGCCAGCAGCCCATTAGGACAGGGGGAGGTAGCTTTCTTT	CASSPLGQGEVAFF
11	TRBJ1-1	.	TRBV29-1	.	TGCAGCGTGCGGGCGAACACTGAAGCTTTCTTT	CSVRANTEAFF
12	TRBJ1-5	.	TRBV11-2	.	TGTGCCAGCAGCTCCCGGGACGAGCCCCAGCATTTT	CASSSRDEPQHF
14	TRBJ2-7	.	TRBV27	.	TGTGCCAGCAGTTTAACAGGGTTTCCCTACGAGCAGTACTTC	CASSLTGFPYEQYF
13	TRBJ2-7	.	TRBV6-1	.	TGTGCCAGCAGTGAAGACGGCTCCTACGAGCAGTACTTC	CASSEDGSYEQYF
15	TRBJ2-2	.	TRBV7-9	.	TGTGCCAGCAGCTTAATTTCTAACCGGGCCGGGGAGCTGTTTTTT	CASSLISNRAGELFF
13	TRBJ2-7	.	TRBV13	TRBD2	TGTGCCACAAGACTAGCGGGAGGGCTAGAGCAGTACTTC	CATRLAGGLEQYF
13	TRBJ2-1	.	TRBV27	.	TGTGCCAGCAGCCTAAGTCCGGGGAATGAGCAGTTCTTC	CASSLSPGNEQFF
16	TRBJ2-1	.	TRBV11-2	TRBD2	TGTGCCAGCAGCCCGAGGACTAGCGGGAGGGAGAATGAGCAGTTCTTC	CASSPRTSGRENEQFF
12	TRBJ2-3	.	TRBV7-3	TRBD2	TGTGCCAGCACAGCGGCGGGAGAAACGCAGTATTTT	CASTAAGETQYF
15	TRBJ2-7	.	TRBV7-8	.	TGTGCCAGCAGCTTGGAGGCAGGGAGGACCTACGAGCAGTACTTC	CASSLEAGRTYEQYF
15	TRBJ1-5	few	TRBV7-9	TRBD1	TGTGCCAGCAGCGGGGACAGTTATAGCAATCAGCCCCAGCATTTT	CASSGDSYSNQPQHF
13	TRBJ2-7	.	TRBV28	TRBD2	TGTGCCAGCAGTTTACTAGCGGAATCCGAGCAGTACTTC	CASSLLAESEQYF
15	TRBJ2-5	.	TRBV5-4	TRBD1	TGTGCCAGCAGCATTCCGGGACAGGGGCAAGAGACCCAGTACTTC	CASSIPGQGQETQYF
16	TRBJ2-1	.	TRBV4-1	.	TGCGCCAGCAGCCAAGATCTTCCACTAAGAGGGACTGAGCAGTTCTTC	CASSQDLPLRGTEQFF
14	TRBJ2-2	.	TRBV29-1	.	TGCAGCGCCCCGGACAGACTTAACACCGGGGAGCTGTTTTTT	CSAPDRLNTGELFF
13	TRBJ1-2	.	TRBV28	.	TGTGCCAGCAGTTTCGGGATTAACTATGGCTACACCTTC	CASSFGINYGYTF
13	TRBJ1-1	once	TRBV27	.	TGTGCCAGCATAGGACATGGGAACACTGAAGCTTTCTTT	CASIGHGNTEAFF
15	TRBJ2-1	.	TRBV30	TRBD2	TGTGCCTGGAGTGTTGGGACTAGCGTATACAATGAGCAGTTCTTC	CAWSVGTSVYNEQFF